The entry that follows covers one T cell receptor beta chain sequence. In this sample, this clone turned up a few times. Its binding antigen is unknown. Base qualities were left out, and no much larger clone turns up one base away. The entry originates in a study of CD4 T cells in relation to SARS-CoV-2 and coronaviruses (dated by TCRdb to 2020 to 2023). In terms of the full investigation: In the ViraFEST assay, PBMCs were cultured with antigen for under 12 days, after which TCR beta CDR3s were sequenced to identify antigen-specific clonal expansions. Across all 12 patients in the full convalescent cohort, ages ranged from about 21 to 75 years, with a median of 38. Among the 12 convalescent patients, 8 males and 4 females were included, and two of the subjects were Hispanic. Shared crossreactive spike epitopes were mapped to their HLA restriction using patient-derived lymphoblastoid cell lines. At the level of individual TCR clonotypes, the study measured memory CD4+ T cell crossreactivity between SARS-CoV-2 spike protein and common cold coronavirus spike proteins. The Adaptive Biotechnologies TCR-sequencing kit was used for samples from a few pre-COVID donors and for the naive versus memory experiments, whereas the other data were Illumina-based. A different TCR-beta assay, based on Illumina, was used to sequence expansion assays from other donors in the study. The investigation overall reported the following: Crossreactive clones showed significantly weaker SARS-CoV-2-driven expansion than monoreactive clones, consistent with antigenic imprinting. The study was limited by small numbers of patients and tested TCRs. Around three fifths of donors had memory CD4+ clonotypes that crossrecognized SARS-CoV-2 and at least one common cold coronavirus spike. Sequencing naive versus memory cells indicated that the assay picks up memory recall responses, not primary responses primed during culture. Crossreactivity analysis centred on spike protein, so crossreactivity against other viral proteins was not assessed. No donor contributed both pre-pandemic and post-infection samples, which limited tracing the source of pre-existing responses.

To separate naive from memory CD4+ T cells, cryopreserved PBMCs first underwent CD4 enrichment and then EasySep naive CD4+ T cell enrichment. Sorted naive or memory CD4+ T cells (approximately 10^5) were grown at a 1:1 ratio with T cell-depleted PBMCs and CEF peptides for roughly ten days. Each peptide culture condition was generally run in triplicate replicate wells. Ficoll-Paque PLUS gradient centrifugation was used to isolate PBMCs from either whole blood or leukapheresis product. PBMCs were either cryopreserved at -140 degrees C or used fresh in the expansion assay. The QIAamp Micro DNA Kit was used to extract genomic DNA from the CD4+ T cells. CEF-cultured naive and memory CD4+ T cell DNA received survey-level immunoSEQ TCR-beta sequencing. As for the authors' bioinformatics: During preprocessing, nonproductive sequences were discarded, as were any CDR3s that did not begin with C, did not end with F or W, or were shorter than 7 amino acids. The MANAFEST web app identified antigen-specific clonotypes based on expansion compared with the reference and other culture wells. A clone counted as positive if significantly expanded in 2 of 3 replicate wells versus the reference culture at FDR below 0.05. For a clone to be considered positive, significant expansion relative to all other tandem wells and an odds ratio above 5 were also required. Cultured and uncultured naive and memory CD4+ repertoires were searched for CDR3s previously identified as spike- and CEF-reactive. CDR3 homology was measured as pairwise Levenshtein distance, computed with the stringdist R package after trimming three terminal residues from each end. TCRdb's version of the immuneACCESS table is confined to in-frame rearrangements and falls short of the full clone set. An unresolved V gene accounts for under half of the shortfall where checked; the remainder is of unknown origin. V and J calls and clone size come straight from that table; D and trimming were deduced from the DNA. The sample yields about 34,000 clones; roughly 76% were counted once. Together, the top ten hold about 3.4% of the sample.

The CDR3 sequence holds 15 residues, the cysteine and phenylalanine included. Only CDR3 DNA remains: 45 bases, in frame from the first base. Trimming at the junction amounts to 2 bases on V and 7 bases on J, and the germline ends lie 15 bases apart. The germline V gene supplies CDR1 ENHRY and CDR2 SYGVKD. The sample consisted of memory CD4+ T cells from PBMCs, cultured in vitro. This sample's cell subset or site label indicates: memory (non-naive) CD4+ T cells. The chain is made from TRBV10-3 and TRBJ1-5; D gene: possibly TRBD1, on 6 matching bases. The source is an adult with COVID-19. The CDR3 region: CAISEEGGRGQPQHF. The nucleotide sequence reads TGTGCCATCAGTGAGGAGGGGGGGAGGGGCCAGCCCCAGCATTTT.